Shown below are 11 T cell receptor beta chains from a single sample sequenced in a study of technical replicates of blood from a handful of donors. TCRdb's table, derived via immunoSEQ multiplex PCR, lists solely in-frame clones and lacks some. This table holds tens of thousands of clones, just over 90% found once. The sample was T cells isolated from PBMCs. Every receptor here comes from a human donor in good health.

The rearrangement uses TRBV28 and TRBJ2-3; maybe TRBD2 (5 bases). In germline, CDR1 is MDHEN, CDR2 SYDVKM. The V gene lost 5 bases and the J gene lost 2 bases, with 20 bases spanning the gap. This CDR3 contains 17 residues. The CDR3 here is CASSPPGMSTNTDTQYF. For the CDR3, the DNA is TGTGCCAGCAGTCCCCCCGGGATGTCGACAAACACAGATACGCAGTATTTT. The full variable domain, with the rest looked up from reference TRBV28 and TRBJ2-3, is DVKVTQSSRYLVKRTGEKVFLECVQDMDHENMFWYRQDPGLGLRLIYFSYDVKMKEKGDIPEGYSVSREKKERFSLILESASTNQTSMYLCASSPPGMSTNTDTQYFGPGTRLTVL.

The chain links TRBV15 to TRBJ2-3; unclear D gene. CDR3 length equals 13 residues. V was trimmed by 0 bases and J by 5 bases, leaving 6 bases between them. Germline V gene lookup returns CDR1 LNHNV and CDR2 YYDKDF (reference sequence). This chain's CDR3 is CATSRDPVDTQYF. CDR3 coding DNA: TGTGCCACCAGCAGAGATCCCGTAGATACGCAGTATTTT.

This clone was counted a single time. The CDR3, as DNA: TGCGCCAGCAGCCCCCGAATTTCCCTCCCCGGTACGCAGTATTTT. This encodes CASSPRISLPGTQYF. The chain links TRBV4-1 to TRBJ2-3; D is unresolved. Germline V CDR1 and CDR2: MGHRA, YSYEKL. The V gene lost 4 bases and the J gene lost 8 bases, with 19 bases spanning the gap. The CDR3 is 15 residues long.

V usage is TRBV9 and J usage is TRBJ1-4, with a tentative D call TRBD1 (5 bases). The germline gives CDR1 SGDLS, CDR2 YYNGEE. There are 13 residues in the CDR3. V was cut by 3 bases and J by 8 bases, with 11 bases left in between. The CDR3 DNA reads TGTGCCAGCAGCGAGCGGGGGGTGGAAAAACTGTTTTTT. It is translated as CASSERGVEKLFF.

The V and J genes are TRBV6-5 and TRBJ1-2; TRBD1 aligns across 9 bases. V lost 0 bases, J lost 5 bases, and 1 base stayed unmatched. There are 14 residues in the CDR3. The V gene's germline CDR1 is MNHEY and CDR2 SVGAGI. CDR3 in amino acids: CASSYSDRGYGYTF. CDR3 DNA sequence: TGTGCCAGCAGTTACTCGGACAGGGGATATGGCTACACCTTC.

This clone was detected once. CDR3 bases: TGCGCCAGCAGCCTCCTGATTGTAGGAGACAATGAGCAGTTCTTC. It codes for CASSLLIVGDNEQFF. The rearrangement uses TRBV4-1 and TRBJ2-1; D gene ambiguous. Deletions cut 4 bases from V and 5 bases from J, with 15 bases between. CDR1 and CDR2 from the germline V gene are MGHRA and YSYEKL. CDR3 length: 15 residues.

The chain recombines TRBV14 with TRBJ2-5; D is perhaps TRBD2 (5 bases). CDR1 is SGHDN, CDR2 FVKESK, per germline. Trimming cost V 2 bases and J 5 bases, with 15 bases left between them. This CDR3 has 15 residues. The CDR3 region has the DNA TGTGCCAGCAGCCAACCAGCGGAGGACTGGGAGACCCAGTACTTC. The encoded protein is CASSQPAEDWETQYF.

This clone was seen only once. This chain links TRBV19 with TRBJ2-1; D is undetermined. Looked up from germline, CDR1 is LNHDA and CDR2 is SQIVND (reference sequence). The CDR3 sequence is 13 residues long. V was clipped by 3 bases and J by 10 bases, with 13 bases between them. CDR3 sequence reads: CASSMPPLAEQFF. The CDR3 nucleotides are TGTGCCAGTAGTATGCCCCCCTTGGCAGAGCAGTTCTTC.

The genes are TRBV5-6 and TRBJ1-3; D is possibly TRBD1 (5 bases). Per the germline V gene, CDR1 is SGHDT and CDR2 is YYEEEE. The CDR3 is 13 residues long. The V end was cut by 2 bases, the J end by 8 bases, with 11 bases between. For the CDR3, the DNA is TGTGCCAGCAGCTTAGGAGGGGTTTACACCATATATTTT. This encodes CASSLGGVYTIYF.

The chain carries TRBV11-3 and TRBJ2-3, with 8 bases fitting TRBD2. Germline V gives CDR1 SGHNT, CDR2 YENEEA. The length of the CDR3 is 17 residues. V lost 0 bases, J lost 6 bases, and 11 bases stayed unmatched. CDR3 DNA sequence: TGTGCCAGCAGCTTAGATCCCCTAGCGGGCTATGGGGATACGCAGTATTTT. Protein sequence: CASSLDPLAGYGDTQYF.

This chain connects TRBV6-1 to TRBJ1-5; D remains unclear. V gave up 1 base and J gave up 2 bases, with 9 bases separating them. The germline CDR1 and CDR2 sequences are MNHNS and SASEGT. The CDR3 is 15 amino acids. CDR3 region: CASSEVWQGNQPQHF. CDR3 coding DNA: TGTGCCAGCAGTGAAGTTTGGCAGGGCAATCAGCCCCAGCATTTT.